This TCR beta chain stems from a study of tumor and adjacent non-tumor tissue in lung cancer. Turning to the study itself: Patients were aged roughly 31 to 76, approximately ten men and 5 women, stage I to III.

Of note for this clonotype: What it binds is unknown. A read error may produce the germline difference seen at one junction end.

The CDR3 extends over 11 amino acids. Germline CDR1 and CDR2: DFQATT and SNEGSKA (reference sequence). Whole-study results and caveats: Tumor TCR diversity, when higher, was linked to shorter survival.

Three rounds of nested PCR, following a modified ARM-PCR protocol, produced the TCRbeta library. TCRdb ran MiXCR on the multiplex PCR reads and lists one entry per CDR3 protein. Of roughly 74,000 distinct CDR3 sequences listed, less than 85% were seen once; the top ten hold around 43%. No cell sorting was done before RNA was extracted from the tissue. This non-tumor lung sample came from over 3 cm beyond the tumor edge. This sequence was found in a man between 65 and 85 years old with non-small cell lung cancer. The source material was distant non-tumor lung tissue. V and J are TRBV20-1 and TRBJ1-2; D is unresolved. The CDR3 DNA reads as TGCAGTGCTGGAGATTTAGATGGGTACACGTTC. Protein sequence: CSAGDLDGYTF.